The rows below give T cell receptor beta chains drawn from one sample of a study of cytomegalovirus exposure and HLA in healthy donors. Profiling relied on immunoSEQ multiplex PCR, and the TCRdb table lists in-frame clones only, not all of them. The sample contains some 110,000 clones, 65% to 75% of which appear only once. The sequenced material came from PBMCs. The receptor set was obtained from a man aged 30 to 39 in good health and CMV-seropositive. The CDR3 runs from the conserved cysteine through the conserved F or W. D genes are given only for firm matches. The size field is filled for only some rows; it gives once, few, many or a size class.

clone size | D gene | J gene | CDR3 length | V gene | CDR3 DNA | CDR3 protein
few | TRBD1 | TRBJ2-2 | 16 | TRBV7-2 | TGTGCCAGCAGCTTACTCGGACAGGGCGAGGCCGGGGAGCTGTTTTTT | CASSLLGQGEAGELFF
NA | NA | TRBJ2-7 | 15 | TRBV27 | TGTGCCAGCAGTGTCGGGACACCCCCTTTTGGCGAGCAGTACTTC | CASSVGTPPFGEQYF
NA | NA | TRBJ2-6 | 16 | TRBV9 | TGTGCCAGCAGCGCGCTTGCTAACTCTGGGGCCAACGTCCTGACTTTC | CASSALANSGANVLTF
NA | TRBD1 | TRBJ2-3 | 15 | TRBV28 | TGTGCCAGCAGTTCCCACCGACAGGGTAGGGATACGCAGTATTTT | CASSSHRQGRDTQYF
few | TRBD2 | TRBJ2-2 | 17 | TRBV18 | TGTGCCAGCTCACCCGGACTAGCGGGGACAAACACCGGGGAGCTGTTTTTT | CASSPGLAGTNTGELFF
NA | TRBD1 | TRBJ1-2 | 14 | TRBV7-2 | TGTGCCAGCAGCCCCCTGGGACAGGGCTCTGGCTACACCTTC | CASSPLGQGSGYTF
NA | NA | TRBJ1-6 | 15 | TRBV28 | TGTGCCAGCAGTTTAGGGGGCCTCTATAATTCACCCCTCCACTTT | CASSLGGLYNSPLHF
NA | NA | TRBJ2-7 | 15 | TRBV9 | TGTGCCAGCAGCGCCACTAGCAGGAGCTCCTACGAGCAGTACTTC | CASSATSRSSYEQYF
NA | NA | TRBJ2-3 | 13 | TRBV6-4 | TGTGCCAGCAGTGGGACAGTCACAGATACGCAGTATTTT | CASSGTVTDTQYF
few | TRBD1 | TRBJ1-4 | 16 | TRBV4-3 | TGCGCCAGCAGCTCCCCCGAGGGACAGGGTAACGAAAAACTGTTTTTT | CASSSPEGQGNEKLFF
NA | NA | TRBJ2-5 | 16 | TRBV7-9 | TGTGCCAGCAGCTTAGGGGCCCGGGGTTCGGAAGAGACCCAGTACTTC | CASSLGARGSEETQYF
NA | NA | TRBJ1-1 | 13 | TRBV9 | TGTGCCAGCAGCGTTCTTCAGGACAGTGGAGCTTTCTTT | CASSVLQDSGAFF
NA | NA | TRBJ1-4 | 16 | TRBV25-1 | TGTGCCAGCAGTGGGGCCACCGCTTTCCCAAATGAAAAACTGTTTTTT | CASSGATAFPNEKLFF
NA | NA | TRBJ2-1 | 10 | TRBV9 | TGTGCCAGCGGGGCGAATGAGCAGTTCTTC | CASGANEQFF
few | TRBD1 | TRBJ1-1 | 16 | TRBV10-3 | TGTGCCATCAGTGAGGGGACAGGGGTGCAGAACACTGAAGCTTTCTTT | CAISEGTGVQNTEAFF
NA | TRBD1 | TRBJ1-2 | 15 | TRBV18 | TGTGCCAGCTCACCAGGGACAGAAAGTGTCTATGGCTACACCTTC | CASSPGTESVYGYTF
NA | TRBD1 | TRBJ1-5 | 15 | TRBV19 | TGTGCCAGTAGTAGGCCGACAGGGGGCGGTCAGCCCCAGCATTTT | CASSRPTGGGQPQHF
NA | NA | TRBJ1-1 | 15 | TRBV6-5 | TGTGCCAGCAGTTACCTGGACAGCGTGAACACTGAAGCTTTCTTT | CASSYLDSVNTEAFF
few | NA | TRBJ1-1 | 13 | TRBV5-5 | TGTGCCAGCAGCTTGGGTCCGGGAACTGAAGCTTTCTTT | CASSLGPGTEAFF
NA | TRBD1 | TRBJ1-1 | 15 | TRBV9 | TGTGCCAGCAGCCTAGAAGGGGGCAGGGGGACTGAAGCTTTCTTT | CASSLEGGRGTEAFF
NA | NA | TRBJ1-2 | 15 | TRBV4-1 | TGCGCCAGCAGCCAAGGAGACAGGCGACCCTATGGCTACACCTTC | CASSQGDRRPYGYTF
NA | NA | TRBJ1-6 | 15 | TRBV30 | TGTGCCTGGAGTTTCCCGGGATCCTATAATTCACCCCTCCACTTT | CAWSFPGSYNSPLHF
few | TRBD1 | TRBJ2-1 | 15 | TRBV7-6 | TGTGCCAGCAGCTCCGGGACAGGGGGTTATAATGAGCAGTTCTTC | CASSSGTGGYNEQFF
NA | TRBD2 | TRBJ2-7 | 14 | TRBV7-6 | TGTGCCAGCAGTTCGGGACTAGCGGGGGTCGAGCAGTACTTC | CASSSGLAGVEQYF
NA | TRBD1 | TRBJ2-2 | 14 | TRBV5-1 | TGCGCCAGCAGGGGGACAGGGGTCGCCGGGGAGCTGTTTTTT | CASRGTGVAGELFF
few | TRBD1 | TRBJ2-5 | 15 | TRBV27 | TGTGCCAGCAGTTTACCGGGACAGGGCATAGAGACCCAGTACTTC | CASSLPGQGIETQYF
NA | NA | TRBJ1-3 | 15 | TRBV5-6 | TGTGCCAGCAGCTTGGTTGGGACAACTGGAAACACCATATATTTT | CASSLVGTTGNTIYF
NA | NA | TRBJ1-3 | 12 | TRBV7-6 | TGTGCCAGCAGCTTAGATCGGGGATTAATATATTTT | CASSLDRGLIYF
NA | TRBD2 | TRBJ2-1 | 18 | TRBV5-1 | TGCGCCAGCAGCCCGACTAGCGGGTCTGGGAGCTCCTACAATGAGCAGTTCTTC | CASSPTSGSGSSYNEQFF
NA | NA | TRBJ1-6 | 17 | TRBV5-1 | TGCGCCAGCAGCTTCGGCAGGTTGGGCTCCTATAATTCACCCCTCCACTTT | CASSFGRLGSYNSPLHF
NA | NA | TRBJ1-6 | 14 | TRBV28 | TGTGCCAGCAGTTTGTTTGGAGAGGGCTCACCCCTCCACTTT | CASSLFGEGSPLHF
NA | TRBD1 | TRBJ2-5 | 15 | TRBV10-3 | TGTGCCATCAGACGGCGGGACAGGGCACAAGAGACCCAGTACTTC | CAIRRRDRAQETQYF
NA | TRBD1 | TRBJ2-7 | 14 | TRBV28 | TGTGCCAGCAGTCGACGGGACAGGTTATACGAGCAGTACTTC | CASSRRDRLYEQYF
many | NA | TRBJ1-1 | 14 | TRBV12-5 | TGTGCTAGTGGTTTGCCGGACATGAACACTGAAGCTTTCTTT | CASGLPDMNTEAFF
few | TRBD1 | TRBJ1-5 | 14 | TRBV27 | TGTGCCAGCAGTCCCCTGACAGGGGATCAGCCCCAGCATTTT | CASSPLTGDQPQHF
once | NA | TRBJ1-1 | 15 | TRBV6-1 | TGTGCCAGCAGTGAATCCCGGACACTGAACACTGAAGCTTTCTTT | CASSESRTLNTEAFF
NA | NA | TRBJ1-3 | 15 | TRBV9 | TGTGCCAGCAGCGAACGACAGAGCTCTGGAAACACCATATATTTT | CASSERQSSGNTIYF
few | TRBD1 | TRBJ1-1 | 15 | TRBV2 | TGTGCCAGCAGTGTCGCAGGGGGCGACGGCACTGAAGCTTTCTTT | CASSVAGGDGTEAFF
NA | TRBD1 | TRBJ2-7 | 15 | TRBV6-5 | TGTGCCAGCAGTCCCATACAGGGGGTCGCCTACGAGCAGTACTTC | CASSPIQGVAYEQYF
NA | TRBD2 | TRBJ2-3 | 18 | TRBV5-1 | TGCGCCAGCAGCTTGGCCGATGGCTGGCTAGCGGTCACAGATACGCAGTATTTT | CASSLADGWLAVTDTQYF
NA | TRBD1 | TRBJ1-2 | 14 | TRBV11-2 | TGTGCCAGCAGCAGAAGACAGGGCGGCTATGGCTACACCTTC | CASSRRQGGYGYTF
NA | NA | TRBJ2-2 | 14 | TRBV4-1 | TGCGCCAGCAGCAGAGACTCGAACACCGGGGAGCTGTTTTTT | CASSRDSNTGELFF
NA | TRBD1 | TRBJ1-2 | 16 | TRBV27 | TGTGCCAGCAGTCCGGGACAGGGGCAGATCCCTTATGGCTACACCTTC | CASSPGQGQIPYGYTF
few | NA | TRBJ2-2 | 14 | TRBV6-5 | TGTGCCAGCAGTTACTCACTAGCAATCGGGGAGCTGTTTTTT | CASSYSLAIGELFF
NA | NA | TRBJ2-7 | 14 | TRBV5-6 | TGTGCCAGCAGCCCCGATGGGGGCAGAGGCGAGCAGTACTTC | CASSPDGGRGEQYF
NA | NA | TRBJ2-5 | 16 | TRBV9 | TGTGCCAGCAGCGTAGGAGCAGGGGCCGGACAAGAGACCCAGTACTTC | CASSVGAGAGQETQYF
NA | NA | TRBJ1-1 | 14 | TRBV19 | TGTGCCAGTATTCCCCGGACAGCGAACACTGAAGCTTTCTTT | CASIPRTANTEAFF
NA | TRBD1 | TRBJ1-4 | 16 | TRBV30 | TGTGCCTGGAGTGGCTCCCGGGCCAGGGGGGATGAAAAACTGTTTTTT | CAWSGSRARGDEKLFF